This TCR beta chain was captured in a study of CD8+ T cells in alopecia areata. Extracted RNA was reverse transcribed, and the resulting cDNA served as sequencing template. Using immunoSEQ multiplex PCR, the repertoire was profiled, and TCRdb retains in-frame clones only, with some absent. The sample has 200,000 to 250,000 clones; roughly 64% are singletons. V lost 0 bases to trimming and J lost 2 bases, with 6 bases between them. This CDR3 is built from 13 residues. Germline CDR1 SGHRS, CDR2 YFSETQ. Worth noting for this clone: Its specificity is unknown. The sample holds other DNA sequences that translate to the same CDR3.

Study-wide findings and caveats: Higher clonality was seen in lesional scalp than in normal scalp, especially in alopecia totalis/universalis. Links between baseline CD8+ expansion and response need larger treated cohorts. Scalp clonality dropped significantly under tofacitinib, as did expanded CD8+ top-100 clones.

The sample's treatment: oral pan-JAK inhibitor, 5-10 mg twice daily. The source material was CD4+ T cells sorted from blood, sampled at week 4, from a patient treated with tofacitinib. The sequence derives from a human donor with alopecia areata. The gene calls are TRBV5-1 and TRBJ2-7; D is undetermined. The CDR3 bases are TGCGCCAGCAGCTTGGAGGCGACCTACGAGCAGTACTTC. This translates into CASSLEATYEQYF. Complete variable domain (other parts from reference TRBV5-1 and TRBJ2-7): KAGVTQTPRYLIKTRGQQVTLSCSPISGHRSVSWYQQTPGQGLQFLFEYFSETQRNKGNFPGRFSGRQFSNSRSEMNVSTLELGDSALYLCASSLEATYEQYFGPGTRLTVT.